The next 5 T cell receptor beta chains were all read from a single sample in a study of identical twins. Each CDR3 protein gets one entry after TCRdb re-called the 5' RACE reads with MiXCR. This table has approximately 280,000 distinct CDR3 sequences, around 8.8% appearing once. These same records also appear under a second study, on yellow fever vaccine responses in identical twins.

Sequenced input: memory (CD45RO+) T cells sorted from blood. The source of these receptors is a woman in her late teens or twenties in good health.

There are many counts of this clonotype. The rearrangement joins TRBV10-2 to TRBJ2-3; 8 positions match TRBD2. The CDR3 extends over 15 amino acids. Per the germline V gene, CDR1 is WSHSY and CDR2 is SAAADI. Trimming at V came to 0 bases and at J to 3 bases, leaving 2 bases not matched to a gene. CDR3 sequence (DNA): TGCGCCAGCAGTGAGTCATCTAGCGGGACAGATACGCAGTATTTT. This translates into CASSESSSGTDTQYF.

The rearrangement uses TRBV2 and TRBJ1-1; D may be TRBD1 (5 bases). The CDR3 contains 15 residues. V lost 10 bases and J lost 1, with 19 bases in between. Per germline, CDR1 SNHLY and CDR2 FYNNEI. For the CDR3, the DNA is TGTGCCATCACCGGGAGGGAGGGGAAGAACACTGAAGCTTTCTTT. This gives the protein CAITGREGKNTEAFF. Variable domain in full (rest from reference TRBV2 and TRBJ1-1): EPEVTQTPSHQVTQMGQEVILRCVPISNHLYFYWYRQILGQKVEFLVSFYNNEISEKSEIFDDQFSVERPDGSNFTLKIRSTKLEDSAMYFCAITGREGKNTEAFFGQGTRLTVV.

This clonotype was detected ten times or more. This chain joins TRBV27 and TRBJ1-6; no clear D gene. In germline, CDR1 is MNHEY, CDR2 SMNVEV (reference sequence). This CDR3 comprises 15 residues. V lost 5 bases and J lost 5, with 13 bases in between. The CDR3 reads CASSDRAVDNSPLHF. As DNA, the CDR3 is TGTGCCAGCAGTGACCGGGCCGTTGATAATTCACCCCTCCACTTT.

This clonotype was counted many times. The chain uses TRBV15 and TRBJ2-2; 8 bases map to TRBD1. CDR1 and CDR2 from the germline V gene are LNHNV and YYDKDF (reference sequence). This CDR3 is built from 14 residues. V gave up 3 bases and J gave up 6 bases; unmatched junction bases: 3. CDR3 DNA sequence: TGTGCCACCAGCAGGGACAGGGTTGCCGGGGAGCTGTTTTTT. The encoded protein is CATSRDRVAGELFF.

This clonotype was counted only a few times. The chain employs TRBV20-1 and TRBJ2-1; 11 bases map to TRBD2. There are 18 residues in the CDR3. The germline V gene encodes CDR1 DFQATT and CDR2 SNEGSKA (reference sequence). J lost 6 bases, V lost 0 bases, and 13 bases had no gene match. CDR3 bases: TGCAGTGCTAGAGATCGTCACTTAGCGGGGGGGCCCGGCAATGAGCAGTTCTTC. This sequence encodes CSARDRHLAGGPGNEQFF.